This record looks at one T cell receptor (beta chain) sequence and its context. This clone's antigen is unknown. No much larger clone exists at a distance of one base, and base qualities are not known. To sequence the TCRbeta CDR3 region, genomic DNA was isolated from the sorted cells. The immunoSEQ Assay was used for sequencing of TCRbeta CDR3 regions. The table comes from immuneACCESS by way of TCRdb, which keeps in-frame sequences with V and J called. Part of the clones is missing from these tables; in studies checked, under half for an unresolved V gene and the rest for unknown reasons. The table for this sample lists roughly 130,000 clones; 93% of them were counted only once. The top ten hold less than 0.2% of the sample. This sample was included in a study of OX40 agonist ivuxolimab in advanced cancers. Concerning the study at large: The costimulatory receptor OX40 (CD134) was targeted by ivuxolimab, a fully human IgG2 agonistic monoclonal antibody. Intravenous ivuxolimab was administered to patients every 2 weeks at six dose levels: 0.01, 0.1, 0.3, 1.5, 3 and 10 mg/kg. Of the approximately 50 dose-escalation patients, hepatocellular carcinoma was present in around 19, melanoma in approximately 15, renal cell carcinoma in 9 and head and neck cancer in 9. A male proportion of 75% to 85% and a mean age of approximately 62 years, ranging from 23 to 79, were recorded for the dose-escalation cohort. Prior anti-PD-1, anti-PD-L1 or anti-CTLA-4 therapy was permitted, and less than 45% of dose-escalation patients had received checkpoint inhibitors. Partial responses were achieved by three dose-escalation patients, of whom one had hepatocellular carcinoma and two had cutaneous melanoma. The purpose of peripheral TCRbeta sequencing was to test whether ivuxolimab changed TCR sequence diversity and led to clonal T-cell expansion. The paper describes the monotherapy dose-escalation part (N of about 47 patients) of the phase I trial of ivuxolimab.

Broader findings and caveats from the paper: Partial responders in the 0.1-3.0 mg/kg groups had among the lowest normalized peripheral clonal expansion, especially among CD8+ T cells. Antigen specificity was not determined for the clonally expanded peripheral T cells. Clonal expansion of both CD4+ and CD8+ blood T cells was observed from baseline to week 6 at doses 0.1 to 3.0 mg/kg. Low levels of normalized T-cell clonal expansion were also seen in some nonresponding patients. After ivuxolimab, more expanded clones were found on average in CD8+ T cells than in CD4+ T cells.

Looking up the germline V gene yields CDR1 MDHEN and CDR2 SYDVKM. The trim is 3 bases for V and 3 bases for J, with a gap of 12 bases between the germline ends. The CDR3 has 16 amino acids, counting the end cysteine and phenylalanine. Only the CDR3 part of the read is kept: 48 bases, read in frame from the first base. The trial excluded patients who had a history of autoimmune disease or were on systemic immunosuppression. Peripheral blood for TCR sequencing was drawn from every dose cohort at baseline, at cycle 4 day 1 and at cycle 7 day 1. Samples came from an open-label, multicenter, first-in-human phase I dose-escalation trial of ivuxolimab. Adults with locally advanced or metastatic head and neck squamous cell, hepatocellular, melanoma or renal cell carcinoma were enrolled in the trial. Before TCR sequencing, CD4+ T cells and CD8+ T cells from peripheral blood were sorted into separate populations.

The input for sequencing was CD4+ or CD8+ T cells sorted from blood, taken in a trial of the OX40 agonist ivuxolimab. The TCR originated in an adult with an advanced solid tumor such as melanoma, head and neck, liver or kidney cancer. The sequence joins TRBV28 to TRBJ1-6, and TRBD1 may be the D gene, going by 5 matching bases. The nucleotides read TGTGCCAGCAGTTTCGGGGGGATGGTCTATAATTCACCCCTCCACTTT. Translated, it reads CASSFGGMVYNSPLHF.